The 10 T cell receptor beta chains listed next were all sequenced from one sample in a study of radiotherapy plus CTLA-4 blockade in lung cancer. TCRdb's copy holds only in-frame clones and misses some; the assay was immunoSEQ multiplex PCR. The sample carries approximately 40,000 clones, 75% to 80% recorded once. The source was peripheral blood, collected from a patient treated with radiotherapy plus ipilimumab. The origin of the receptors is a human donor with non-small cell lung cancer whose response to radiotherapy plus ipilimumab could not be evaluated.

This clone was counted once. V gene TRBV18 combines with J gene TRBJ2-1; D remains unclear. The ends were cut back, 3 bases at V and 0 bases at J, with 6 bases in the middle. The CDR3 extends over 14 amino acids. CDR1 and CDR2 (germline): KGHSH, LQKENI. The CDR3 region is CASSPGGSYNEQFF. As DNA, the CDR3 is TGTGCCAGCTCACCCGGCGGCTCCTACAATGAGCAGTTCTTC. The variable domain in full, with the rest retrieved from reference TRBV18 and TRBJ2-1, is NAGVMQNPRHLVRRRGQEARLRCSPMKGHSHVYWYRQLPEEGLKFMVYLQKENIIDESGMPKERFSAEFPKEGPSILRIQQVVRGDSAAYFCASSPGGSYNEQFFGPGTRLTVL.

V and J are TRBV5-1 and TRBJ1-2; no clear D. CDR3 length: 15 amino acids. Germline CDR1 is SGHRS and CDR2 is YFSETQ. Trimming stripped 4 bases from V and 5 bases from J, with 18 bases between. This CDR3 is CASSPDGREGYGYTF. CDR3 in DNA: TGCGCCAGCAGCCCGGATGGGCGGGAAGGTTATGGCTACACCTTC.

This chain connects TRBV6-1 to TRBJ1-1, with D possibly being TRBD1 (5 bases). Looked up from germline, CDR1 is MNHNS and CDR2 is SASEGT. CDR3 length: 13 residues. Trimming removed 5 bases at V and 1 base at J, with 8 bases between. The CDR3: CASSLTENTEAFF. The CDR3 DNA reads TGTGCCAGCAGTCTGACAGAGAACACTGAAGCTTTCTTT.

This clone has just one count. This chain links TRBV6-1 with TRBJ1-1, with no clear D. Germline V gene lookup returns CDR1 MNHNS and CDR2 SASEGT. Between the trimmed V and J ends, which lost 1 base and 0 bases, there was a span of 9 bases. This CDR3 spans 15 amino acids. The CDR3 DNA is TGTGCCAGCAGTGAAGTTGGGGAGCTGAACACTGAAGCTTTCTTT. Translating gives CASSEVGELNTEAFF.

J is TRBJ2-7 and V is TRBV6-5; TRBD2 agrees at 8 bases. V trimming: 6 bases; J trimming: 2 bases; junction bases outside the gene matches: 9. The CDR3 loop spans 15 amino acids. Germline-derived CDR1 and CDR2 are MNHEY and SVGAGI. The DNA of the CDR3 is TGTGCCAGCAGAAACCTGGCGGGAGGAACCTACGAGCAGTACTTC. This encodes CASRNLAGGTYEQYF.

The V call is TRBV29-1, the J call TRBJ1-2; 8 bases line up with TRBD1. Germline lookup yields CDR1 SQVTM and CDR2 ANQGSEA. This CDR3 contains 13 residues. V lost 4 bases and J lost 2; bases outside the gene matches: 3. CDR3 protein: CSVAAGGNYGYTF. In nucleotides, the CDR3 is TGCAGCGTTGCGGCAGGGGGCAACTATGGCTACACCTTC. The complete variable domain, with remaining parts taken from reference TRBV29-1 and TRBJ1-2, reads SAVISQKPSRDICQRGTSLTIQCQVDSQVTMMFWYRQQPGQSLTLIATANQGSEATYESGFVIDKFPISRPNLTFSTLTVSNMSPEDSSIYLCSVAAGGNYGYTFGSGTRLTVV.

The chain is built from TRBV12-5 and TRBJ2-5; D is perhaps TRBD1 (6 bases). The V end lost 7 bases, the J end lost 4 bases, and 16 bases lay between the germline ends. The CDR3 is 14 amino acids. Germline V gene lookup returns CDR1 LGHNT and CDR2 FRNRAP. For the CDR3, the DNA is TGTGCTAGTGCTTTTGGGGGCCCGGTAGAGACCCAGTACTTC. It codes for CASAFGGPVETQYF.

This clone has more than one count but fewer than ten. The rearrangement joins TRBV28 to TRBJ2-7; 9 positions match TRBD1. Unmatched junction bases numbered 7, after V lost 6 bases and J lost 4 bases. The germline CDR1 and CDR2 sequences are MDHEN and SYDVKM. The CDR3 loop spans 14 amino acids. The CDR3 is CASRKGTGSYEQYF. Written as DNA, the CDR3 is TGTGCCAGCAGAAAAGGGACAGGGAGTTACGAGCAGTACTTC.

This clone has a single count. The chain recombines TRBV2 with TRBJ2-4; unclear D gene. The CDR3 loop spans 13 amino acids. Germline V gene sequence: CDR1 SNHLY, CDR2 FYNNEI. V shed 2 bases and J shed 2 bases, with 4 bases lying between them. The CDR3 coding sequence is TGTGCCAGCAGTGAAAGCTCCAAAAACATTCAGTACTTC. Protein product: CASSESSKNIQYF.

Here the CDR3 reads CASSLAGELYEQYF. The CDR3 DNA reads as TGTGCCAGCAGCCTAGCGGGAGAGCTCTACGAGCAGTACTTC. V gene TRBV9 combines with J gene TRBJ2-5; 10 bases are shared with TRBD2. The DNA end favors TRBJ2-7, so the J call may be wrong. The CDR3 spans 14 residues. Germline loops: CDR1 SGDLS, CDR2 YYNGEE.